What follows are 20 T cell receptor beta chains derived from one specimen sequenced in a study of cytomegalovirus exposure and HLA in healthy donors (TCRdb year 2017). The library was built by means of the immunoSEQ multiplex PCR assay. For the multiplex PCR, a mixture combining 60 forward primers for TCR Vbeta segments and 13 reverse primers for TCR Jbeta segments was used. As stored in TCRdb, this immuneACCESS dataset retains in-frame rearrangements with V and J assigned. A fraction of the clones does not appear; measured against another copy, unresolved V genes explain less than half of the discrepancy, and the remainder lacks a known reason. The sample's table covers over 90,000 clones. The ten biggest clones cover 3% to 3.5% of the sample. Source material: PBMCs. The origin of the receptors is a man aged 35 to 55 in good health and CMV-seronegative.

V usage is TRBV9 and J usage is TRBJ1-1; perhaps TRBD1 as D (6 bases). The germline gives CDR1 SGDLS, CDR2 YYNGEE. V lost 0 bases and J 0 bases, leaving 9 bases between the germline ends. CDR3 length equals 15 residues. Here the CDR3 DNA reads TGTGCCAGCAGCGTAGAGGGGACAATGAACACTGAAGCTTTCTTT. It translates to CASSVEGTMNTEAFF.

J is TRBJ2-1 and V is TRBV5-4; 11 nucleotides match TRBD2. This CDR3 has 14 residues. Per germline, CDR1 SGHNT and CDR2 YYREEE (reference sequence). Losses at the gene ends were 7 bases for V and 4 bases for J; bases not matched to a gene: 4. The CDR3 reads CASGASGGYNEQFF. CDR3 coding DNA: TGTGCCAGCGGAGCTAGCGGGGGGTACAATGAGCAGTTCTTC.

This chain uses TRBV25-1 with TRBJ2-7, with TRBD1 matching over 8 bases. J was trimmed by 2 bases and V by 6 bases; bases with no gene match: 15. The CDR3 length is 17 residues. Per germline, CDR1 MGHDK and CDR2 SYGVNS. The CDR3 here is CASRIYERTGPTYEQYF. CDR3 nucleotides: TGTGCCAGCAGGATCTACGAAAGGACAGGGCCCACCTACGAGCAGTACTTC.

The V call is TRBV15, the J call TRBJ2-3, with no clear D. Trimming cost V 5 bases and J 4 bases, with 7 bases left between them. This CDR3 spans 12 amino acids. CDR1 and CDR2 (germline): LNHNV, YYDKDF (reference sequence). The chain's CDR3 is CATSGQSDTQYF. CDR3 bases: TGTGCCACCAGCGGCCAGTCAGATACGCAGTATTTT.

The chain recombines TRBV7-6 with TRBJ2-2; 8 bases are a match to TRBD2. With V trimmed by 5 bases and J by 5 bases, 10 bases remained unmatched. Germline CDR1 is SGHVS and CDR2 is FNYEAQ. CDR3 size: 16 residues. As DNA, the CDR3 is TGTGCCAGCAGCCTCGAACTAGCGGAGACGACCGGGGAGCTGTTTTTT. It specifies CASSLELAETTGELFF.

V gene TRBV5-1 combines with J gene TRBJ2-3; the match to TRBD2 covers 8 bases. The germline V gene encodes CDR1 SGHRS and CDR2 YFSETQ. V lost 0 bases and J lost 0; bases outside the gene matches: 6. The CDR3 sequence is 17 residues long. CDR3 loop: CASSLAPGLGSTDTQYF. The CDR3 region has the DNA TGCGCCAGCAGCTTGGCACCGGGACTAGGGAGCACAGATACGCAGTATTTT.

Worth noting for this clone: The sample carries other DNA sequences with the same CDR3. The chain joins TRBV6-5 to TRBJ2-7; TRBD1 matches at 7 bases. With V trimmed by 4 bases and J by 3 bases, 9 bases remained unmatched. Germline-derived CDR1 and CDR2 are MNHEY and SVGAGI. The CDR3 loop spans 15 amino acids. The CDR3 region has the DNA TGTGCCAGCAGTTTCTCGCGACAGGGTTTCTACGAGCAGTACTTC. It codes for CASSFSRQGFYEQYF.

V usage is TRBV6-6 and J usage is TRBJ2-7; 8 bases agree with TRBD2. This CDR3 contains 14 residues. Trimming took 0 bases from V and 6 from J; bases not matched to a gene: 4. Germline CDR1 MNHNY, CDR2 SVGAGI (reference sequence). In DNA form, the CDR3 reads TGTGCCAGCAGTTACTCGAGAGCGGGGGTCGAGCAGTACTTC. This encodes CASSYSRAGVEQYF.

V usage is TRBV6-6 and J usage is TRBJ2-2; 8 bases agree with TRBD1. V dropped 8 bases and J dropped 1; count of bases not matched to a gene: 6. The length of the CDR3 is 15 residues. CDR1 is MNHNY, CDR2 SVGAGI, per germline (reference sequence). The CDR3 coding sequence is TGTGCCAGCCGAAAGACAGGGGAGAACACCGGGGAGCTGTTTTTT. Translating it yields CASRKTGENTGELFF.

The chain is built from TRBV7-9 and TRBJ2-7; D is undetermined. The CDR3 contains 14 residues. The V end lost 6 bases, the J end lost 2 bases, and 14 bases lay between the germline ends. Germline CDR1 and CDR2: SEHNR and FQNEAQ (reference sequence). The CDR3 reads CASSFTQNTYEQYF. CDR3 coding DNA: TGTGCCAGCAGTTTTACCCAGAATACCTACGAGCAGTACTTC.

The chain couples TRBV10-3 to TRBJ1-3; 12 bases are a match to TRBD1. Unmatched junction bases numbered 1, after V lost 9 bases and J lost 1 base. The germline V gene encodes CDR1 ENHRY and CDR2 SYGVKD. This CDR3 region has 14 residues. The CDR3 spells CAMGQGASGNTIYF. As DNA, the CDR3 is TGTGCCATGGGACAGGGGGCTTCTGGAAACACCATATATTTT.

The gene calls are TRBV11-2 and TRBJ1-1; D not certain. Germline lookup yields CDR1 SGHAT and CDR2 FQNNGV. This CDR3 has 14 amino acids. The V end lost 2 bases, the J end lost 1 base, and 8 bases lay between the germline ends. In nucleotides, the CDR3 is TGTGCCAGCAGCTTATCACAGCCGAACACTGAAGCTTTCTTT. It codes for CASSLSQPNTEAFF.

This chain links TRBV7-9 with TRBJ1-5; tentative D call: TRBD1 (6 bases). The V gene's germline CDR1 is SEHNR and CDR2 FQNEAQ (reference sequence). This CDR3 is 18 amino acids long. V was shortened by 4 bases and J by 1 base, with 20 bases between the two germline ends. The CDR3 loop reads CASSSLVGAGWSNQPQHF. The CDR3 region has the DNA TGTGCCAGCAGCTCACTTGTGGGGGCCGGGTGGAGCAATCAGCCCCAGCATTTT. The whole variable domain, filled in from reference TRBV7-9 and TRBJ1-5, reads DTGVSQNPRHKITKRGQNVTFRCDPISEHNRLYWYRQTLGQGPEFLTYFQNEAQLEKSRLLSDRFSAERPKGSFSTLEIQRTEQGDSAMYLCASSSLVGAGWSNQPQHFGDGTRLSIL.

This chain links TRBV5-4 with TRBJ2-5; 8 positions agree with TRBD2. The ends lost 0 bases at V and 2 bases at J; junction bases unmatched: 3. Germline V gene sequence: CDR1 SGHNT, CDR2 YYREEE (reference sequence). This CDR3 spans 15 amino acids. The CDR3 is CASSLVGLAQETQYF. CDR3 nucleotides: TGTGCCAGCAGCTTGGTCGGACTAGCACAAGAGACCCAGTACTTC. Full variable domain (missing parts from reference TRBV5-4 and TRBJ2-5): ETGVTQSPTHLIKTRGQQVTLRCSSQSGHNTVSWYQQALGQGPQFIFQYYREEENGRGNFPPRFSGLQFPNYSSELNVNALELDDSALYLCASSLVGLAQETQYFGPGTRLLVL.

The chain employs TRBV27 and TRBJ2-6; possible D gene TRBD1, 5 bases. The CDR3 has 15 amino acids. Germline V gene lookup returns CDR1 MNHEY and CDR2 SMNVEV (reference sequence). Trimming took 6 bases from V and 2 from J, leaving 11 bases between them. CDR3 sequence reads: CASSSGFPGANVLTF. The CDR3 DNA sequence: TGTGCCAGCAGCTCAGGGTTCCCTGGGGCCAACGTCCTGACTTTC.

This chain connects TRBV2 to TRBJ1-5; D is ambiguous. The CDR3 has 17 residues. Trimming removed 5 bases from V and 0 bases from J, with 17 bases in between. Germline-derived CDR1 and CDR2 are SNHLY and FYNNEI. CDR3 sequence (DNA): TGTGCCAGCAGTTATGCCGAGTTTTCCTATAGCAATCAGCCCCAGCATTTT. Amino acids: CASSYAEFSYSNQPQHF.

The CDR3 protein is CASSRSYNEQFF. For the CDR3, the DNA is TGTGCCAGCAGCCGCTCCTACAATGAGCAGTTCTTC. The rearrangement joins TRBV6-1 to TRBJ2-1, with D unresolved. This CDR3 region has 12 residues. V lost 6 bases and J 0 bases, leaving 3 bases between the germline ends. CDR1 is MNHNS, CDR2 SASEGT, per germline.

Here the CDR3 DNA reads TGTGCCAGCAGTAATCAGGGCTACAATCAGCCCCAGCATTTT. It encodes CASSNQGYNQPQHF. This chain uses TRBV27 with TRBJ1-5; D perhaps matches TRBD1 (5 bases). Germline V lookup: CDR1 MNHEY, CDR2 SMNVEV (reference sequence). V lost 5 bases to trimming and J lost 3 bases, with 11 bases between them. The CDR3 contains 14 residues.

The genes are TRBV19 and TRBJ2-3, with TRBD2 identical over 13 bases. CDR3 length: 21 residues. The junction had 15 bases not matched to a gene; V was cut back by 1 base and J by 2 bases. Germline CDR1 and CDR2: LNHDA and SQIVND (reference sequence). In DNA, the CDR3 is TGTGCCAGTAGTATAGTTTGGACAGTTCGGACTAGCGGGAGTACCACAGATACGCAGTATTTT. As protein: CASSIVWTVRTSGSTTDTQYF.

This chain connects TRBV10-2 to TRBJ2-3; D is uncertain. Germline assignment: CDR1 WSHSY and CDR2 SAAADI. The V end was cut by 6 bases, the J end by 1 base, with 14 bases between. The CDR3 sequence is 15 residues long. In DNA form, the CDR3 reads TGCGCCAGCAGGGCGCCGGGTCCTGGCACAGATACGCAGTATTTT. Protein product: CASRAPGPGTDTQYF.